This T cell receptor (beta chain) was sequenced in a study of regulatory T cells in long-lasting Graves disease. The wider study: Less than 3 months of antithyroid drugs had been taken by newly diagnosed Graves' patients. Study results and caveats: TRBV28, TRBJ1-2 and TRBJ2-5 were favored in persistent disease.

Noted time point: newly diagnosed GD, antithyroid drugs for less than 3 months. Extracted RNA from PBMCs served as the source of the TCR library. The V and J ends lost 3 bases and 5 bases respectively, with 8 bases between them. CDR3 length: 13 amino acids. Germline V CDR1 and CDR2: LNHDA, SQIVND (reference sequence). On this clonotype: The antigen is unknown.

The authors built TCR beta libraries using iRepertoire HTBI primers and Arm-PCR of CDR3 regions. Methods used by the authors: 62 TRBV and about 14 TRBJ segments were identified across samples. Each CDR3 protein is one row after TCRdb ran MiXCR on the multiplex PCR reads. The V and J calls, along with clone size, are taken from TCRdb and not from the paper's own processing. Counted here are about 400,000 distinct CDR3 sequences, roughly a sixth occurring once; the ten biggest clones make up approximately 21%. The genes are TRBV19 and TRBJ1-5; D not resolved. This receptor was identified in a female donor with Graves disease. The sample consisted of peripheral blood mononuclear cells (PBMCs), taken at new diagnosis, from a patient treated with antithyroid drugs. The CDR3 is CASSMYTHQPQHF. For the CDR3, the DNA is TGTGCCAGTAGTATGTACACTCATCAGCCCCAGCATTTT.